This T cell receptor (beta chain) was obtained from a study of T-cell memory formation after mild COVID-19. This clonotype was observed a few times. MiXCR was run by TCRdb on the 5' RACE reads, yielding one entry per CDR3 protein. The table records about 57,000 distinct CDR3 sequences, approximately 12% of them present only once. The CDR3 is made up of 15 amino acids. Looked up from germline, CDR1 is SGHTA and CDR2 is FQGNSA. V lost 3 bases, J lost 0 bases, and 11 bases lay in between. The specimen sequenced was PBMCs or a T cell subset sorted from them (not recorded which). The sequence came from a man between 18 and 29 years old who had mild COVID-19 (a few samples of this study predate the infection). Cell type and time point are not known. The chain joins TRBV7-2 to TRBJ1-2; D is ambiguous. CDR3 sequence (DNA): TGTGCCAGCAGCTTCGGAGCGGACCCTAACTATGGCTACACCTTC. It codes for CASSFGADPNYGYTF.